The 14 T cell receptor beta chains presented below share a single source sample, sequenced in a study of blood T cell repertoires in COVID-19. Only in-frame clones appear in the TCRdb table, and some are missing; sequencing was by immunoSEQ multiplex PCR. The sample consists of about 55,000 clones, 83% of them appearing once. Source material: peripheral blood. These receptors were obtained from a woman aged 60-70 years with acute or convalescent COVID-19.

The chain carries TRBV4-1 and TRBJ1-1; D not resolved. Germline lookup yields CDR1 MGHRA and CDR2 YSYEKL. CDR3 size: 12 residues. Deletions cut 3 bases from V and 8 bases from J, with 10 bases between. The CDR3 protein is CASSHPHNEAFF. DNA of the CDR3: TGCGCCAGCAGCCACCCCCACAACGAAGCTTTCTTT.

The chain is built from TRBV13 and TRBJ1-1; the match to TRBD1 covers 10 bases. The CDR3 extends over 11 amino acids. The germline CDR1 and CDR2 sequences are PRHDT and FYEKMQ (reference sequence). Germline trimming cut 6 bases from V and 10 bases from J; bases unmatched to any gene: 2. The CDR3: CASRRTGGAFF. The CDR3 nucleotides read TGTGCCAGCAGGCGGACAGGGGGAGCTTTCTTT. Complete variable domain (other parts from reference TRBV13 and TRBJ1-1): AAGVIQSPRHLIKEKRETATLKCYPIPRHDTVYWYQQGPGQDPQFLISFYEKMQSDKGSIPDRFSAQQFSDYHSELNMSSLELGDSALYFCASRRTGGAFFGQGTRLTVV.

This sequence joins TRBV5-1 and TRBJ2-2; D perhaps matches TRBD1 (7 bases). The CDR3 covers 17 residues. The V gene's germline CDR1 is SGHRS and CDR2 YFSETQ. Trimming pared 4 bases from V and 0 bases from J, leaving 16 bases between. The CDR3 DNA is TGCGCCAGCAGCGGCGGGACAGCCTTCCCGAACACCGGGGAGCTGTTTTTT. It translates to CASSGGTAFPNTGELFF. The whole variable domain, remainder taken from reference TRBV5-1 and TRBJ2-2, is KAGVTQTPRYLIKTRGQQVTLSCSPISGHRSVSWYQQTPGQGLQFLFEYFSETQRNKGNFPGRFSGRQFSNSRSEMNVSTLELGDSALYLCASSGGTAFPNTGELFFGEGSRLTVL.

This clone showed up just once. This chain uses TRBV7-3 with TRBJ1-1, with D maybe TRBD1 (6 bases). Germline V gene sequence: CDR1 SGHTA, CDR2 FQGTGA. The CDR3 sequence is 13 residues long. Trimming removed 5 bases at V and 1 base at J, with 8 bases between. CDR3 protein: CASSGQSNTEAFF. DNA for the CDR3: TGTGCCAGCAGCGGACAGTCGAACACTGAAGCTTTCTTT.

DNA of the CDR3: TGTGCCAGCAGCCAAGATCTACAGGGCAGCGGTTCACCCCTCCACTTT. It encodes CASSQDLQGSGSPLHF. The chain recombines TRBV4-2 with TRBJ1-6; tentative D call: TRBD1 (6 bases). CDR1 is LGHNA, CDR2 YNFKEQ, per germline. This CDR3 is 16 amino acids long. V dropped 0 bases and J dropped 9 bases, with 15 bases sitting between them.

The V and J genes are TRBV23-1 and TRBJ1-5, with D uncertain. TRBV23-1 is classed as an ORF, of uncertain function. The V end was cut by 4 bases, the J end by 10 bases, with 5 bases between. CDR3 length: 10 amino acids. The CDR3 loop reads CASSPPPQHF. The CDR3 bases are TGCGCCAGCAGTCCCCCACCCCAGCATTTT.

As regards this clone: One junction end disagrees with the germline gene, perhaps due to a read error. The chain uses TRBV24-1 and TRBJ2-3; TRBD1 aligns across 9 bases. The CDR3 runs to 15 residues. Per germline, CDR1 KGHDR and CDR2 SFDVKD. CDR3 in amino acids: CATSDPSTGTGIMHF. CDR3 nucleotide sequence: TGTGCCACCAGTGATCCGTCGACCGGGACAGGGATTATGCATTTT.

The chain has TRBV28 and TRBJ1-2; 7 bases map to TRBD1. This CDR3 has 14 residues. Germline CDR1 reads MDHEN; CDR2 reads SYDVKM. After removal of 5 bases from V and 2 bases from J, the junction contained 5 bases not matched to a gene. Here the CDR3 DNA reads TGTGCCAGCAGTGGGACAGCCTGGAACTATGGCTACACCTTC. Translating gives CASSGTAWNYGYTF.

V gene TRBV7-9 combines with J gene TRBJ2-7; 10 bases match TRBD2. The germline V gene encodes CDR1 SEHNR and CDR2 FQNEAQ (reference sequence). The CDR3 spans 16 residues. With V trimmed by 2 bases and J by 2 bases, 6 bases remained unmatched. The CDR3 nucleotides are TGTGCCAGCAGCTTAATAACAGCGGGAGGGGCCTACGAGCAGTACTTC. It translates to CASSLITAGGAYEQYF.

V gene TRBV5-1 combines with J gene TRBJ2-1, with 9 bases identical to TRBD2. The V gene end was trimmed by 5 bases and the J gene end by 0 bases; junction bases not matched to a gene: 0. From germline, CDR1 is SGHRS and CDR2 YFSETQ. This CDR3 comprises 14 residues. DNA for the CDR3: TGCGCCAGCAGTAGCGGGAGCTCCTACAATGAGCAGTTCTTC. Translating it yields CASSSGSSYNEQFF.

J is TRBJ2-3 and V is TRBV5-1; 15 bases fit TRBD2. Trimming at V came to 0 bases and at J to 6 bases, leaving 2 bases not matched to a gene. CDR1 and CDR2 (germline): SGHRS, YFSETQ. This CDR3 has 16 residues. The chain's CDR3 is CASSLGTSGGEDTQYF. DNA of the CDR3: TGCGCCAGCAGCTTGGGGACTAGCGGGGGGGAGGATACGCAGTATTTT.

The chain is built from TRBV6-5 and TRBJ2-7; D not resolved. V gave up 8 bases and J gave up 3 bases, with 17 bases separating them. This CDR3 has 14 amino acids. CDR1 is MNHEY and CDR2 is SVGAGI in the germline V gene. The CDR3 protein is CASLSPGGGYEQYF. CDR3 nucleotide sequence: TGTGCCAGCCTTAGCCCTGGCGGTGGCTACGAGCAGTACTTC.

The chain couples TRBV5-4 to TRBJ2-3; D ambiguous. V lost 2 bases and J lost 1, with 11 bases in between. CDR1 is SGHNT, CDR2 YYREEE, per germline (reference sequence). The CDR3 consists of 15 residues. The chain's CDR3 is CASSFLGPGTDTQYF. CDR3 nucleotide sequence: TGTGCCAGCAGCTTTCTGGGCCCCGGCACAGATACGCAGTATTTT.

V is TRBV5-6 and J is TRBJ2-2; D is perhaps TRBD2 (6 bases). The V gene lost 4 bases and the J gene lost 5 bases, with 18 bases spanning the gap. This CDR3 comprises 16 residues. From germline, CDR1 is SGHDT and CDR2 YYEEEE. CDR3 amino acids: CASSGIDGGVTGELFF. The CDR3, as DNA: TGTGCCAGCAGCGGGATTGACGGGGGAGTAACCGGGGAGCTGTTTTTT.